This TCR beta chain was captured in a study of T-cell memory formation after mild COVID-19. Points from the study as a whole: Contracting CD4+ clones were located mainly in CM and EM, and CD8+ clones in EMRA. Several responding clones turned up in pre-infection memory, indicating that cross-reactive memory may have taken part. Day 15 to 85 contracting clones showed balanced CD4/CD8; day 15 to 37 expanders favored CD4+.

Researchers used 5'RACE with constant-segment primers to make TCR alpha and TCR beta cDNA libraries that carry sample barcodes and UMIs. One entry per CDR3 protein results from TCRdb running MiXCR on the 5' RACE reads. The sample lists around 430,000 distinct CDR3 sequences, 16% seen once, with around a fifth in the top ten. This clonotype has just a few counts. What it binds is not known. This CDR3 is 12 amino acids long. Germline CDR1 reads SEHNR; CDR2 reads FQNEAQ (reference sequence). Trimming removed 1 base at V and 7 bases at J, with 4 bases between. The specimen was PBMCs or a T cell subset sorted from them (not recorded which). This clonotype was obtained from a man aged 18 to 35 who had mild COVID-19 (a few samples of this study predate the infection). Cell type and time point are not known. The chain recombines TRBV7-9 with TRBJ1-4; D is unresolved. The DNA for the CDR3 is TGTGCCAGCAGCTTAGACCTTGAAAAACTGTTTTTT. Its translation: CASSLDLEKLFF. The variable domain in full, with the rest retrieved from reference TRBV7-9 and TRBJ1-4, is DTGVSQNPRHKITKRGQNVTFRCDPISEHNRLYWYRQTLGQGPEFLTYFQNEAQLEKSRLLSDRFSAERPKGSFSTLEIQRTEQGDSAMYLCASSLDLEKLFFGSGTQLSVL.